This TCR beta chain is from a study of blood T cell repertoires in COVID-19 (TCRdb year 2020). The study in broad terms: Collaborator samples came from the United States, Italy and Spain and covered acute and convalescent phases of COVID-19. The material from the prospective study consisted of cDNA or gDNA derived from T cells, B-cell-depleted T cells, or PBMCs. The dataset comprised deeply sampled blood TCRbeta repertoires from subjects exposed to, actively infected with, or recovered from COVID-19. The repertoires were made available in a free public database intended to serve as a resource for research on the immune response to SARS-CoV-2. Samples were obtained from the ongoing ImmuneRACE study (first 160 participants) and from 1,254 subjects provided by 6 global collaborators. The sample metadata nearly always contained a de-identified subject ID, COVID-19 status, age in years and sex. Where available, HLA class I and class II types were obtained from metadata supplied by the sample provider rather than from assay-based typing. Results and caveats for the whole study, not just this receptor: The quantity of clinical and demographic metadata differed by source and by participant and was supplied without curation.

A word on this clone: It lacks a known antigen. There are no base qualities to consult, and no much larger clone falls within one base.

The germline V gene yields LGHNT for CDR1 and FRNRAP for CDR2. Compared with germline, V lacks 7 bases and J lacks 9 bases; bases without a gene match: 14. Including cysteine and phenylalanine, the CDR3 has 15 amino acids. The entry retains the CDR3 DNA only, 45 bases that are in frame from base 1. One collaborating source in Seattle enrolled patients while the patients were actively infected and followed the patients over time throughout the course of disease. Each collaborating institution followed its own protocols to collect whole blood in K2EDTA tubes. For TCRbeta analysis, collaborators shipped samples as frozen whole blood, isolated PBMCs, or DNA extracted from either of those sample types. TCRbeta CDR3 regions were amplified from genomic DNA by means of the immunoSEQ Assay, a bias-controlled multiplex PCR. The source study handled its data this way. The number of nucleated cells in each sample was estimated by amplification of reference gene primers within the assay. Sequence reads were collapsed and filtered to measure the absolute abundance of every unique TCRbeta CDR3 rearrangement. Productive Simpson clonality was computed per sample as the square root of Simpson's diversity index over productive rearrangements. TCRdb took over this immuneACCESS table, retaining in-frame rearrangements with V and J assigned. Such tables are incomplete; in checked studies, under half of the missing clones stem from an unresolved V gene, and the remainder is unexplained. V and J calls plus clone size are reproduced from that table; the DNA served to infer D and trimming. The sample table records around 53,000 clones; about 83% of these occur just once. Clones ranked in the top ten supply about 6.8% of the sample.

The source is a woman aged 55-69 years with COVID-19, enrolled during active disease. This receptor chain uses TRBV12-5 and TRBJ2-7; 11 junctional bases match TRBD2. Sequences were obtained from peripheral blood. This receptor has the CDR3 CASANSSGRALGQYF. The nucleotide sequence is given as TGTGCTAGTGCCAATAGTAGCGGGAGGGCCCTAGGGCAGTACTTC.